This passage covers 14 T cell receptor beta chains from one sample sequenced in a study of blood T cell repertoires in COVID-19. Clones were read by immunoSEQ multiplex PCR, and TCRdb kept only the in-frame ones, dropping some. The sample lists 200,000 to 250,000 clones; approximately 90% were seen once. The sample comprised peripheral blood. Receptor source: a woman under 30 who had recovered from COVID-19.

The CDR3 reads CASSSPVTANIHEQYF. CDR3 nucleotide sequence: TGTGCCAGCAGCAGCCCCGTGACAGCTAACATCCACGAGCAGTACTTC. This sequence joins TRBV7-9 and TRBJ2-7; perhaps TRBD1 as D (5 bases). CDR3 length: 16 amino acids. CDR1 is SEHNR, CDR2 FQNEAQ, per germline (reference sequence). Trimming took off 5 bases at V and 5 bases at J, with 22 bases between the two ends.

V is TRBV19 and J is TRBJ2-7; D not resolved. The germline V gene encodes CDR1 LNHDA and CDR2 SQIVND (reference sequence). V was shortened by 10 bases and J by 9 bases, with 13 bases between the two germline ends. The length of the CDR3 is 10 residues. The CDR3 DNA sequence: TGTGCCACCCGGGTGGGTCTGCAGTACTTC. This sequence encodes CATRVGLQYF.

This rearrangement joins TRBV4-1 to TRBJ2-3, with TRBD2 matching 13 bases. Germline values: CDR1 MGHRA, CDR2 YSYEKL. The CDR3 is 16 residues long. J lost 2 bases, V lost 4 bases, and 3 bases had no gene match. CDR3 amino acids: CASSPGLAGPTDTQYF. The CDR3 DNA follows: TGCGCCAGCAGCCCGGGACTAGCGGGACCCACAGATACGCAGTATTTT.

The chain combines TRBV30 with TRBJ2-3, with 8 positions matching TRBD2. The CDR3 sequence is 18 residues long. The trim removed 3 bases at V and 1 base at J, leaving 15 bases unmatched. Germline-derived CDR1 and CDR2 are GTSNPN and SVGIG (reference sequence). CDR3 in DNA: TGTGCCTGGAGCCACCCCATTCCAGAACTAGCGGGCACAGATACGCAGTATTTT. Protein product: CAWSHPIPELAGTDTQYF.

This sequence joins TRBV25-1 and TRBJ1-5; tentative D call: TRBD1 (5 bases). Germline lookup yields CDR1 MGHDK and CDR2 SYGVNS. The length of the CDR3 is 13 residues. V was pared by 7 bases and J by 4 bases, with 11 bases between. The CDR3 bases are TGTGCCAGCATAGGGGCAGAAAATCAGCCCCAGCATTTT. Its translation is CASIGAENQPQHF.

This chain links TRBV29-1 with TRBJ2-3, with 16 bases fitting TRBD2. The trim removed 7 bases at V and 6 bases at J, leaving 7 bases unmatched. From germline, CDR1 is SQVTM and CDR2 ANQGSEA. The CDR3 has 15 residues. The chain's CDR3 is CSGLPGLAGGDTQYF. The CDR3 DNA is TGCAGCGGCCTACCGGGACTAGCGGGAGGGGATACGCAGTATTTT.

The chain combines TRBV15 with TRBJ2-4; TRBD1 aligns across 9 bases. CDR1 and CDR2 from the germline V gene are LNHNV and YYDKDF (reference sequence). V shed 3 bases and J 7 bases; nucleotides not matched to a gene: 4. The CDR3 covers 14 residues. CDR3 protein: CATSRGTGMNIQYF. CDR3 in DNA: TGTGCCACCAGCAGGGGGACAGGGATGAACATTCAGTACTTC. Using reference TRBV15 and TRBJ2-4 for the parts outside the CDR3, the full variable domain is DAMVIQNPRYQVTQFGKPVTLSCSQTLNHNVMYWYQQKSSQAPKLLFHYYDKDFNNEADTPDNFQSRRPNTSFCFLDIRSPGLGDTAMYLCATSRGTGMNIQYFGAGTRLSVL.

The genes are TRBV27 and TRBJ2-3; 9 bases agree with TRBD2. The CDR3 length is 15 residues. V shed 3 bases, J shed 5 bases, and the junction held 6 bases outside the gene matches. In germline, CDR1 is MNHEY, CDR2 SMNVEV (reference sequence). DNA for the CDR3: TGTGCCAGCAGTTTTAGCGGGAGTGAGGGAGATACGCAGTATTTT. Translated, it gives CASSFSGSEGDTQYF.

The rearrangement links TRBV7-2 to TRBJ2-3, with D tentatively TRBD1 (5 bases). Germline CDR1 is SGHTA and CDR2 is FQGNSA. V shed 2 bases and J shed 3 bases, with 15 bases lying between them. CDR3 length: 16 amino acids. CDR3 coding DNA: TGTGCCAGCAGCTTATTGGGCCGAAGGGGAACAGATACGCAGTATTTT. Protein sequence: CASSLLGRRGTDTQYF.

V gene TRBV30 combines with J gene TRBJ2-3; 11 bases are shared with TRBD2. With V trimmed by 8 bases and J by 0 bases, 13 bases remained unmatched. Germline loops: CDR1 GTSNPN, CDR2 SVGIG (reference sequence). The CDR3 covers 17 residues. The CDR3 sequence is CATTGTSGTTSTDTQYF. The CDR3 nucleotides are TGTGCCACAACCGGGACTAGCGGAACTACTAGCACAGATACGCAGTATTTT.

The chain couples TRBV6-1 to TRBJ1-1, with 7 bases matching TRBD1. Looked up from germline, CDR1 is MNHNS and CDR2 is SASEGT. V lost 4 bases and J lost 0; bases outside the gene matches: 2. CDR3 size: 14 residues. The CDR3 sequence is CASSGGQLNTEAFF. CDR3 DNA sequence: TGTGCCAGCAGTGGGGGACAGCTGAACACTGAAGCTTTCTTT.

The chain couples TRBV19 to TRBJ1-4; D unresolved. Trimming left V 3 bases short and J 0 bases short, with 5 bases between. Germline CDR1 is LNHDA and CDR2 is SQIVND (reference sequence). The CDR3 extends over 14 amino acids. The chain's CDR3 is CASSIRTTNEKLFF. The CDR3 nucleotides read TGTGCCAGTAGTATCAGGACAACTAATGAAAAACTGTTTTTT. Supplemented by reference TRBV19 and TRBJ1-4, the full variable domain reads DGGITQSPKYLFRKEGQNVTLSCEQNLNHDAMYWYRQDPGQGLRLIYYSQIVNDFQKGDIAEGYSVSREKKESFPLTVTSAQKNPTAFYLCASSIRTTNEKLFFGSGTQLSVL.

The chain links TRBV5-1 to TRBJ2-1; TRBD1 agrees at 9 bases. J lost 4 bases, V lost 3 bases, and 5 bases had no gene match. Looked up from germline, CDR1 is SGHRS and CDR2 is YFSETQ. The CDR3 totals 15 residues. CDR3 DNA: TGCGCCAGCAGCTACGGACAGGGGTCTTACAATGAGCAGTTCTTC. The encoded protein is CASSYGQGSYNEQFF.

The CDR3 sequence is CSAGTGFDTEAFF. CDR3 DNA: TGCAGCGCCGGGACAGGGTTCGATACTGAAGCTTTCTTT. J is TRBJ1-1 and V is TRBV29-1; TRBD1 aligns across 9 bases. CDR1 and CDR2 (germline): SQVTM, ANQGSEA. CDR3 length equals 13 residues. Trimming at V came to 7 bases and at J to 5 bases, leaving 8 bases not matched to a gene. The whole variable domain, filled in from reference TRBV29-1 and TRBJ1-1, reads SAVISQKPSRDICQRGTSLTIQCQVDSQVTMMFWYRQQPGQSLTLIATANQGSEATYESGFVIDKFPISRPNLTFSTLTVSNMSPEDSSIYLCSAGTGFDTEAFFGQGTRLTVV.